This T cell receptor beta chain was profiled in a study of technical replicates of blood from several donors. This clone was found once. The CDR3 spans 17 residues. Germline V gene lookup returns CDR1 SGHNT and CDR2 YYREEE (reference sequence). The trim removed 4 bases at V and 5 bases at J, leaving 7 bases unmatched. The protocol was immunoSEQ multiplex PCR, while the TCRdb copy is restricted to in-frame clones and leaves out a portion. Of 70,000 or so clones in the sample, roughly 88% are singletons; the top ten hold around 4.6%. The clonotype was recovered from a human donor in good health. Some clones in this sample may be carry-over from other donors' samples. The chain carries TRBV5-4 and TRBJ2-3; 16 nucleotides match TRBD2. Specimen: PBMCs. The CDR3 bases are TGTGCCAGCAGCCCCGGGACTAGCGGGAGGGCCCTAGATACGCAGTATTTT. Translated: CASSPGTSGRALDTQYF. Supplemented by reference TRBV5-4 and TRBJ2-3, the full variable domain reads ETGVTQSPTHLIKTRGQQVTLRCSSQSGHNTVSWYQQALGQGPQFIFQYYREEENGRGNFPPRFSGLQFPNYSSELNVNALELDDSALYLCASSPGTSGRALDTQYFGPGTRLTVL.